The 8 T cell receptor beta chains below come from one sample, sequenced in a study of blood T cell repertoires in COVID-19 (TCRdb year 2020). The receptor library was made with the immunoSEQ multiplex PCR assay. TCRdb holds this immuneACCESS table with in-frame rearrangements only. Some clones are missing; in checked studies, unresolved V genes explain under half, and the rest has no known cause. Counted in this sample were 200,000 or so clones; about nine tenths of them appeared once. Clones ranked in the top ten supply approximately 7.2% of the sample. The sequencing input was PBMCs or T cells enriched from blood (not recorded which). These receptors were obtained from a man between 25 and 39 years old in a cohort exposed to, infected with or recovered from COVID-19 (not recorded which).

V usage is TRBV28 and J usage is TRBJ1-6; D possibly corresponds to TRBD1 (6 bases). CDR1 and CDR2 (germline): MDHEN, SYDVKM. The CDR3 sequence is 16 residues long. The ends were cut back, 4 bases at V and 9 bases at J, with 19 bases in the middle. The CDR3 nucleotides are TGTGCCAGCAGTTCAACCCACAGGGTTTGGGGTTCACCCCTCCACTTT. Its protein is CASSSTHRVWGSPLHF.

The chain carries TRBV9 and TRBJ1-2; TRBD1 might be the D (5 bases). Germline CDR1 is SGDLS and CDR2 is YYNGEE. CDR3 size: 12 residues. V lost 6 bases and J lost 6, with 12 bases in between. This CDR3 is CASTRDFDGYTF. CDR3 in DNA: TGTGCCAGCACTCGGGACTTTGATGGCTACACCTTC. The variable domain in full, with the rest retrieved from reference TRBV9 and TRBJ1-2, is DSGVTQTPKHLITATGQRVTLRCSPRSGDLSVYWYQQSLDQGLQFLIQYYNGEERAKGNILERFSAQQFPDLHSELNLSSLELGDSALYFCASTRDFDGYTFGSGTRLTVV.

The chain has TRBV7-9 and TRBJ2-2; tentatively, D is TRBD1 (5 bases). CDR1 SEHNR and CDR2 FQNEAQ come from the germline V gene (reference sequence). Trimming stripped 5 bases from V and 6 bases from J, with 19 bases between. The CDR3 totals 16 residues. Here the CDR3 DNA reads TGTGCCAGCAGCCCTTTTTCTCGGACATCCTCCGGGGAGCTGTTTTTT. Its translation: CASSPFSRTSSGELFF. The entire variable domain, with the rest obtained from reference TRBV7-9 and TRBJ2-2, is as follows: DTGVSQNPRHKITKRGQNVTFRCDPISEHNRLYWYRQTLGQGPEFLTYFQNEAQLEKSRLLSDRFSAERPKGSFSTLEIQRTEQGDSAMYLCASSPFSRTSSGELFFGEGSRLTVL.

The count of this clone is one. The chain employs TRBV5-6 and TRBJ2-2; the match to TRBD2 covers 7 bases. The CDR3 extends over 17 amino acids. In germline, CDR1 is SGHDT, CDR2 YYEEEE. The J segment lost 7 bases and the V segment lost 0 bases, leaving 12 bases of the junction unmatched. CDR3 residues: CASSLGLADHMGGELFF. The CDR3, as DNA: TGTGCCAGCAGCTTGGGCCTAGCGGACCATATGGGCGGGGAGCTGTTTTTT.

The V call is TRBV28, the J call TRBJ2-5; 10 bases are shared with TRBD2. Trimming cost V 2 bases and J 2 bases; bases outside gene matches: 8. This CDR3 contains 17 residues. The V gene's germline CDR1 is MDHEN and CDR2 SYDVKM. The CDR3 spells CASSLGGLAGAQETQYF. The CDR3 DNA is TGTGCCAGCAGTTTAGGGGGGCTAGCGGGAGCGCAAGAGACCCAGTACTTC. Together with reference TRBV28 and TRBJ2-5, the CDR3 gives the full variable domain: DVKVTQSSRYLVKRTGEKVFLECVQDMDHENMFWYRQDPGLGLRLIYFSYDVKMKEKGDIPEGYSVSREKKERFSLILESASTNQTSMYLCASSLGGLAGAQETQYFGPGTRLLVL.

The chain employs TRBV9 and TRBJ2-2, with D possibly TRBD2 on 7 matching bases. The V end lost 4 bases, the J end lost 5 bases, and 15 bases lay between the germline ends. The CDR3 sequence is 15 residues long. Per germline, CDR1 SGDLS and CDR2 YYNGEE. The CDR3 loop reads CASSPGGRGTGELFF. Here the CDR3 DNA reads TGTGCCAGCAGCCCGGGGGGCCGGGGAACCGGGGAGCTGTTTTTT.

This chain connects TRBV9 to TRBJ2-7; a weak D match, TRBD2 (5 bases). V lost 0 bases, J lost 6 bases, and 13 bases lay in between. The CDR3 runs 14 residues. Germline CDR1 SGDLS, CDR2 YYNGEE. The CDR3 region has the DNA TGTGCCAGCAGCGTAGATGGTAGCCTAGCCGAGCAGTACTTC. This sequence encodes CASSVDGSLAEQYF. Full variable domain (missing parts from reference TRBV9 and TRBJ2-7): DSGVTQTPKHLITATGQRVTLRCSPRSGDLSVYWYQQSLDQGLQFLIQYYNGEERAKGNILERFSAQQFPDLHSELNLSSLELGDSALYFCASSVDGSLAEQYFGPGTRLTVT.

CDR3 protein: CASNPGTEAGELFF. The CDR3 DNA sequence: TGTGCCAGCAACCCCGGGACAGAGGCCGGGGAGCTGTTTTTT. J is TRBJ2-2 and V is TRBV3-1 (or the pseudogene TRBV3-2); TRBD1 agrees at 7 bases. Trimming cost V 7 bases and J 6 bases; bases outside gene matches: 8. This CDR3 is 14 amino acids long. Germline CDR1 reads LGHDT; CDR2 reads YNNKEL (reference sequence).